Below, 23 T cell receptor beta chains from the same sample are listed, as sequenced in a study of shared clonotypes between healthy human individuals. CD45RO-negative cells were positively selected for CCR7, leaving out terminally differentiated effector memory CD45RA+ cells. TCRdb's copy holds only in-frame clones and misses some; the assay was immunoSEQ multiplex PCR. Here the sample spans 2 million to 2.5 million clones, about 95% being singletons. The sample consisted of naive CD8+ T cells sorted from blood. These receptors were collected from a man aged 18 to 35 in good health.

CDR3 residues: CASGPWDRRGTEAFF. DNA for the CDR3: TGTGCTAGTGGTCCATGGGACAGGAGGGGCACTGAAGCTTTCTTT. The chain links TRBV12-5 to TRBJ1-1; 8 positions match TRBD1. This CDR3 spans 15 amino acids. CDR1 and CDR2 (germline): LGHNT, FRNRAP. Trimming cost V 5 bases and J 4 bases; bases outside gene matches: 9.

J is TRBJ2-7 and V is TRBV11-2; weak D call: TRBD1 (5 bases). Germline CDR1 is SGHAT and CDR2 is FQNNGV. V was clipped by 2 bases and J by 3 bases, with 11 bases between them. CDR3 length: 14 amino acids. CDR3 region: CASSLPGWGYEQYF. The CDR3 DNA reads TGTGCCAGCAGCTTACCAGGGTGGGGCTACGAGCAGTACTTC.

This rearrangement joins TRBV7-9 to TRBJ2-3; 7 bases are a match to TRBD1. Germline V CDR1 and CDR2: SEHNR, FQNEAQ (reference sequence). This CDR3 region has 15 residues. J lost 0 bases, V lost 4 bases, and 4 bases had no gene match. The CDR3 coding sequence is TGTGCCAGCAGCTCCGGGACAGTTAGCACAGATACGCAGTATTTT. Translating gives CASSSGTVSTDTQYF.

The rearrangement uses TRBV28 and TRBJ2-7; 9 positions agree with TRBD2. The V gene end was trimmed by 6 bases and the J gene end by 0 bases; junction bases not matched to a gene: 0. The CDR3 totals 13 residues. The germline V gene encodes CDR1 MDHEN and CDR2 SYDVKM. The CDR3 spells CASRLAGSYEQYF. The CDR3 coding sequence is TGTGCCAGCAGACTAGCGGGCTCCTACGAGCAGTACTTC.

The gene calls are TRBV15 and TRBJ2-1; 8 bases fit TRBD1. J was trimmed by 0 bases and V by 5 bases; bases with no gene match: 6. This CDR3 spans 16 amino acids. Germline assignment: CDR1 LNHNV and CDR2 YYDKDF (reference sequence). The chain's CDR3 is CATSLDRGFSYNEQFF. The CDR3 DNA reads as TGTGCCACCAGCCTCGACAGGGGTTTCTCCTACAATGAGCAGTTCTTC. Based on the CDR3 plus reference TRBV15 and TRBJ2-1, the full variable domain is DAMVIQNPRYQVTQFGKPVTLSCSQTLNHNVMYWYQQKSSQAPKLLFHYYDKDFNNEADTPDNFQSRRPNTSFCFLDIRSPGLGDTAMYLCATSLDRGFSYNEQFFGPGTRLTVL.

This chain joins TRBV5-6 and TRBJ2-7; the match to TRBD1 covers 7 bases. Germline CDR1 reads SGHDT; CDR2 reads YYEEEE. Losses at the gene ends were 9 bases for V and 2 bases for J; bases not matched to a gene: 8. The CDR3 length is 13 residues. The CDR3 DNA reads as TGTGCCACCCGGGACAGTACGACCTACGAGCAGTACTTC. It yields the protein CATRDSTTYEQYF.

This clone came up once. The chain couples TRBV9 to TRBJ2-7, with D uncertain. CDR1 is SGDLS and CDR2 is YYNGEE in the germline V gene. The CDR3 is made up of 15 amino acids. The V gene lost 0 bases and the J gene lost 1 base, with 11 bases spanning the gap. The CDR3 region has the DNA TGTGCCAGCAGCGTAGGGTCGGCCAGGTCCTACGAGCAGTACTTC. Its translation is CASSVGSARSYEQYF.

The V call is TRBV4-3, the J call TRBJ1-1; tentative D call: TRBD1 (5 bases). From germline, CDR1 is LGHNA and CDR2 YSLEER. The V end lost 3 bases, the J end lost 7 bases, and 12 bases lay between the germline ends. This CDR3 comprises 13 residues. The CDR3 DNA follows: TGCGCCAGCAGCCACCAGGGCTCCGGTGAAGCTTTCTTT. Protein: CASSHQGSGEAFF.

CDR3: CASSLAGGTRFDEQFF. As DNA, the CDR3 is TGTGCCAGCAGCTTGGCGGGCGGGACCCGGTTCGATGAGCAGTTCTTC. V and J are TRBV5-6 and TRBJ2-1, with D possibly being TRBD2 (6 bases). This CDR3 comprises 16 residues. Germline CDR1 is SGHDT and CDR2 is YYEEEE. Trimming took off 0 bases at V and 8 bases at J, with 18 bases between the two ends.

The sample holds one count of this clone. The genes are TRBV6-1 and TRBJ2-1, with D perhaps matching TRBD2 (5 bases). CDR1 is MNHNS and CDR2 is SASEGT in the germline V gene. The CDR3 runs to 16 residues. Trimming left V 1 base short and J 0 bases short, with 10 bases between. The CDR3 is CASSEVWENSYNEQFF. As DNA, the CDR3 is TGTGCCAGCAGTGAAGTTTGGGAGAACTCCTACAATGAGCAGTTCTTC.

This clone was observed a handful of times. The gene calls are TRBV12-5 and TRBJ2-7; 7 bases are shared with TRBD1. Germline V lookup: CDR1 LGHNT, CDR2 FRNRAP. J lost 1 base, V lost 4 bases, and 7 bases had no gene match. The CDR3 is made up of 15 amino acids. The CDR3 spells CASGSRQGISYEQYF. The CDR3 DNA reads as TGTGCTAGTGGTTCAAGACAGGGAATTTCCTACGAGCAGTACTTC.

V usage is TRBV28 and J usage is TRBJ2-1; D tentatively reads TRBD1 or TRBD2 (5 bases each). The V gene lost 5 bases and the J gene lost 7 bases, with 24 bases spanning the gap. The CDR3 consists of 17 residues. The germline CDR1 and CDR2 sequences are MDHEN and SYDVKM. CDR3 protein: CASSLESGTPLTNEQFF. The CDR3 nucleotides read TGTGCCAGCAGTCTCGAATCCGGGACCCCCTTAACAAATGAGCAGTTCTTC.

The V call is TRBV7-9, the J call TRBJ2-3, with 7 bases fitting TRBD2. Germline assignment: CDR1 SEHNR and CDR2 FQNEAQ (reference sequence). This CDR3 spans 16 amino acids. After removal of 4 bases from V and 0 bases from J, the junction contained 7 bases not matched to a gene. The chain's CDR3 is CASSSLAVSSTDTQYF. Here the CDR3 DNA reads TGTGCCAGCAGCTCGCTAGCGGTTTCTAGCACAGATACGCAGTATTTT.

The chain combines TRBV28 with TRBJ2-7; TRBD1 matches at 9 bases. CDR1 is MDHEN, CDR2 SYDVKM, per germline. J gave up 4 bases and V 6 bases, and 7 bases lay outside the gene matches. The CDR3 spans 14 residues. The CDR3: CASSPGTGRYEQYF. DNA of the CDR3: TGTGCCAGCAGCCCCGGGACAGGGCGTTACGAGCAGTACTTC.

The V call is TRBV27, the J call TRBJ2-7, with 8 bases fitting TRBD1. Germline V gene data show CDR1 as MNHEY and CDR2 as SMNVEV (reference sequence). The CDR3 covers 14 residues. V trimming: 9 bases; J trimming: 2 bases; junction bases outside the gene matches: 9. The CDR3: CASSSLDRAYEQYF. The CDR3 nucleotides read TGTGCCAGTAGTAGCTTGGACAGGGCCTACGAGCAGTACTTC.

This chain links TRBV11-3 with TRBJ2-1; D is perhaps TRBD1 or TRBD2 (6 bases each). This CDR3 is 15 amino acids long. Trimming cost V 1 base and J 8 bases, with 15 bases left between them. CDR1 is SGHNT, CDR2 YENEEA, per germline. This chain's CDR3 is CASSLGGARVDEQFF. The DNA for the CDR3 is TGTGCCAGCAGCTTAGGGGGGGCGCGGGTGGATGAGCAGTTCTTC.

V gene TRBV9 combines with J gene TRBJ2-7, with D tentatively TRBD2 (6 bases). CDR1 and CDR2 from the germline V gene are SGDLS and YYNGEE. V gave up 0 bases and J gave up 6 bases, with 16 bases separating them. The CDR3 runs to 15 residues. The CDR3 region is CASSVVWQAGSEQYF. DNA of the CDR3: TGTGCCAGCAGCGTAGTATGGCAGGCGGGGTCCGAGCAGTACTTC.

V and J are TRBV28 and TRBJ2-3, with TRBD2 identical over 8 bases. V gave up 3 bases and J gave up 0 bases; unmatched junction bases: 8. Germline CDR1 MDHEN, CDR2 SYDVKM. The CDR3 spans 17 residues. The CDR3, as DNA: TGTGCCAGCAGTTTTTCAGGGCGGGGGGCCAGCACAGATACGCAGTATTTT. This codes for CASSFSGRGASTDTQYF.

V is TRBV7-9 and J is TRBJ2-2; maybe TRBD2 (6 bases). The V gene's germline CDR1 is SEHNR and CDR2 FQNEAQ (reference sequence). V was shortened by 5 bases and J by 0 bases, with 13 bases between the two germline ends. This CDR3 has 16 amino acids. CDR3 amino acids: CASSGGSRSNTGELFF. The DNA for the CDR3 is TGTGCCAGCAGCGGGGGGAGCAGATCGAACACCGGGGAGCTGTTTTTT.

Written as DNA, the CDR3 is TGTGCCAGCTCACCGGGACAGGGATACTACGAGCAGTACTTC. The encoded protein is CASSPGQGYYEQYF. The chain links TRBV18 to TRBJ2-7, with 9 bases that match TRBD1. The CDR3 is 14 amino acids. The germline V gene has CDR1 KGHSH and CDR2 LQKENI. V lost 3 bases to trimming and J lost 3 bases; unmatched junction nucleotides: 3.

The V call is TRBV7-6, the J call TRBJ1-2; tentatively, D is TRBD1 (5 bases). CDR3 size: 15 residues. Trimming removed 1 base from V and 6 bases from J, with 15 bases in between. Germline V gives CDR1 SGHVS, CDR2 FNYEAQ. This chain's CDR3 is CASSLGQLPLDGYTF. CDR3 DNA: TGTGCCAGCAGCTTAGGACAGCTGCCTCTAGATGGCTACACCTTC. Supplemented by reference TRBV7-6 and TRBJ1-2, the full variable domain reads GAGVSQSPRYKVTKRGQDVALRCDPISGHVSLYWYRQALGQGPEFLTYFNYEAQQDKSGLPNDRFSAERPEGSISTLTIQRTEQRDSAMYRCASSLGQLPLDGYTFGSGTRLTVV.

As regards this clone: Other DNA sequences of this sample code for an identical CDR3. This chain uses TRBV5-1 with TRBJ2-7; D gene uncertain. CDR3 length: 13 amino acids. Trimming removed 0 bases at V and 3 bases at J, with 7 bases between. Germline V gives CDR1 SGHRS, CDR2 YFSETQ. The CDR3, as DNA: TGCGCCAGCAGCTTGGGCGGAGACTACGAGCAGTACTTC. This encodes CASSLGGDYEQYF.

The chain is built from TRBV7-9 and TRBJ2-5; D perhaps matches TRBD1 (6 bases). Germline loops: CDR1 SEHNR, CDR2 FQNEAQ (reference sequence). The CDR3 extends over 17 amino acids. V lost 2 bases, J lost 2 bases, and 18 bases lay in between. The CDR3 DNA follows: TGTGCCAGCAGCTTACCTAACCCGGGACACGGTCAAGAGACCCAGTACTTC. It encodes CASSLPNPGHGQETQYF.